This T cell receptor beta chain was recorded in a study of shared T cell receptors in the human thymus. This clone occurred a few times. Data came from immunoSEQ multiplex PCR; TCRdb stores just in-frame clones and leaves some out. The table shows roughly 660,000 clones, with around 87% occurring only once. V gave up 6 bases and J gave up 6 bases; unmatched junction bases: 5. CDR1 and CDR2 from the germline V gene are MNHNS and SASEGT. The CDR3 totals 13 residues. The same sample was also studied in work on human thymus T cells. Turning to that study: It was healthy Finnish infants having corrective surgery for congenital heart defects who were the donors. Thymic samples were excised during corrective heart operations. Related studies noted strongly shared thymic repertoires across unrelated people.

Sequenced input: thymocytes. This rearrangement joins TRBV6-1 to TRBJ1-2; the match to TRBD1 covers 9 bases. The receptor was isolated from a boy less than two years old with a congenital heart defect. CDR3 bases: TGTGCCAGCAGCCCGGGACAGGGCGATGGCTACACCTTC. This gives the protein CASSPGQGDGYTF.